Listed below are T cell receptor beta chains from one sample, sequenced in a study of blood T cell repertoires in COVID-19. Generated by immunoSEQ multiplex PCR, the TCRdb table keeps only in-frame clones and is missing some. The sample lists about 200,000 clones; about 85% were seen once. Sequencing was performed on peripheral blood. These receptors all stem from a woman aged 80 or older with acute or convalescent COVID-19. CDR3s include the opening cysteine and the closing phenylalanine or tryptophan. Each record gives: V gene, clone size, J gene, D gene, CDR3 DNA, CDR3 protein. The D gene is left open where the match is weak. The size of a clone is reported for some rows only, either as once, few or many, or as a class for expanded clones.

TRBV7-2,NA,TRBJ1-4,NA,TGTGCCAGCAGCTTGTACCACAGGAATGAAAAACTGTTTTTT,CASSLYHRNEKLFF
TRBV29-1,NA,TRBJ1-1,NA,TGCAGCGTTGAAGGGGGAGCCACTGAAGCTTTCTTT,CSVEGGATEAFF
TRBV10-3,NA,TRBJ1-1,NA,TGTGCCATCACCGTGGACACGAACACTGAAGCTTTCTTT,CAITVDTNTEAFF
TRBV9,NA,TRBJ2-1,TRBD1,TGTGCCAGCAGCGTGGGACAGGTGTCCAATGAGCAGTTCTTC,CASSVGQVSNEQFF
TRBV6-1,NA,TRBJ2-2,NA,TGTGCCAGCAGTGACAGGGGAGACACCGGGGAGCTGTTTTTT,CASSDRGDTGELFF
TRBV25-1,NA,TRBJ2-1,TRBD2,TGTGCCAGCAGTGGGACGGGACTAGCCCTATACAATGAGCAGTTCTTC,CASSGTGLALYNEQFF
TRBV30,NA,TRBJ1-6,NA,TGTGCCTGGACTGAAAATTCGGATTCACCCCTCCACTTT,CAWTENSDSPLHF
TRBV5-1,NA,TRBJ2-1,NA,TGCGCCAGCAGCTTGGGTAGCGATGAGCAGTTCTTC,CASSLGSDEQFF
TRBV6-5,NA,TRBJ1-1,TRBD1,TGTGCCAGCAGGGCCCGACAGGGGGCCGACACTGAAGCTTTCTTT,CASRARQGADTEAFF
TRBV2,NA,TRBJ1-6,TRBD1,TGTGCCAGCAGTGACTCCGGGACAGGGGGCGGGTCACCCCTCCACTTT,CASSDSGTGGGSPLHF
TRBV7-6,NA,TRBJ2-3,NA,TGTGCCAGCAGCTCCGACAGGATCACAGATACGCAGTATTTT,CASSSDRITDTQYF
TRBV18,NA,TRBJ2-5,TRBD2,TGTGCCAGCTCACCGCCGGGAGCGGGAGGAAACCAAGAGACCCAGTACTTC,CASSPPGAGGNQETQYF
TRBV2,NA,TRBJ2-3,TRBD2,TGTGCCAGCAAAGGACTAGCGGGGACGAGCACAGATACGCAGTATTTT,CASKGLAGTSTDTQYF
TRBV2,NA,TRBJ2-1,NA,TGTGCCAGCATCCTAGCGCCCGTGGGCTACAATGAGCAGTTCTTC,CASILAPVGYNEQFF
TRBV7-2,NA,TRBJ2-7,NA,TGTGCCAGCAGCCTCGACGGACTACCCTACGAGCAGTACTTC,CASSLDGLPYEQYF
TRBV6-5,NA,TRBJ2-3,NA,TGTGCCAGCAGTTCAGGCGGAGGGGATACAGATACGCAGTATTTT,CASSSGGGDTDTQYF
TRBV5-4,NA,TRBJ2-5,NA,TGTGCCAGCAGCACCTATACAGGGACCGAAGAGACCCAGTACTTC,CASSTYTGTEETQYF
TRBV5-1,few,TRBJ1-6,TRBD1,TGCGCCAGCAGCTTGGTCCCAACAGGGGCCAGTATTCGTTCACCCCTCCACTTT,CASSLVPTGASIRSPLHF
TRBV6-4,few,TRBJ2-5,NA,TGTGCCGGCGGGGGCATCCAAGAGACCCAGTACTTC,CAGGGIQETQYF
TRBV4-2,few,TRBJ2-1,TRBD2,TGTGCCAGCAGCCACGAAAGCGGGGGGGCCGGTAATGAGCAGTTCTTC,CASSHESGGAGNEQFF
TRBV7-2,NA,TRBJ2-1,NA,TGTGCCAGCAGCTTAGGAACTAGCATTTACAATGAGCAGTTCTTC,CASSLGTSIYNEQFF
TRBV2,NA,TRBJ1-5,NA,TGTGCCAGCACACTACAGGGTGGGAATCAGCCCCAGCATTTT,CASTLQGGNQPQHF
TRBV5-1,NA,TRBJ1-1,NA,TGCGCCAGCAGCTCCCTGACAGGATTTTCTGAAGCTTTCTTT,CASSSLTGFSEAFF
TRBV24-1,NA,TRBJ2-7,NA,TGTGCCACCAGTGAGGGGACACCTCCTTACGAGCAGTACTTC,CATSEGTPPYEQYF
TRBV29-1,NA,TRBJ2-1,TRBD1,TGCAGCGTTGATTGGGACAGGGGGTCCCTCGGGTCCTACAATGAGCAGTTCTTC,CSVDWDRGSLGSYNEQFF
TRBV11-2,NA,TRBJ1-6,TRBD1,TGTGCCAGCAGCTTATACCGAGCAGGGACAGCTAAGGCACCCCTCCACTTT,CASSLYRAGTAKAPLHF
TRBV4-1,NA,TRBJ1-5,NA,TGCGCCAGCAGCCAGGATGACTTTAGAGGTAATCAGCCCCAGCATTTT,CASSQDDFRGNQPQHF
TRBV5-1,few,TRBJ2-2,NA,TGCGCCAGCAGCTGGCGCGGGGATAACACCGGGGAGCTGTTTTTT,CASSWRGDNTGELFF
TRBV27,NA,TRBJ1-2,TRBD1,TGTGCCAGCAGTTTATCCCGACAGGGACCGGGAGGCTACACCTTC,CASSLSRQGPGGYTF
TRBV5-1,NA,TRBJ1-3,TRBD1,TGCGCCAGCAGCTTGCCCGGGACAGGGGGTTTGCGAACTGGAAACACCATATATTTT,CASSLPGTGGLRTGNTIYF
TRBV4-1,few,TRBJ1-3,TRBD1,TGCGCCAGCAGCCAACCGGGACAGGGAGGATCCAGAAACACCATATATTTT,CASSQPGQGGSRNTIYF
TRBV5-6,NA,TRBJ1-3,NA,TGTGCCAGCAGCTTGTACGGGACTGGAAACACCATATATTTT,CASSLYGTGNTIYF
TRBV25-1,NA,TRBJ2-5,TRBD2,TGTGCCAGCAGTGAACTACTAGCGTTCCAAGAGACCCAGTACTTC,CASSELLAFQETQYF
TRBV5-1,few,TRBJ1-6,TRBD1,TGCGCCAGCAGCTTGAAGGGACAGGGTAGTTCACCCCTCCACTTT,CASSLKGQGSSPLHF
TRBV11-3,NA,TRBJ1-2,TRBD1,TGTGCCAGCAGCATACGGGACAGGGGCCTTTACCACTATGGCTACACCTTC,CASSIRDRGLYHYGYTF
TRBV18,NA,TRBJ2-5,TRBD2,TGTGCCAGCTCACTCAGCGGGACCCCCCAAGAGACCCAGTACTTC,CASSLSGTPQETQYF
TRBV29-1,NA,TRBJ2-5,NA,TGCAGCGTTGCGAAGGAGGGAGAGACCCAGTACTTC,CSVAKEGETQYF
TRBV19,NA,TRBJ1-1,NA,TGTGCCAGTAGTCCCCCGAGGGCCCTGACCGTGAACACTGAAGCTTTCTTT,CASSPPRALTVNTEAFF
TRBV5-1,NA,TRBJ1-1,TRBD1,TGCGCCAGCAAGTCCGATACAGGGGACCACACTGAAGCTTTCTTT,CASKSDTGDHTEAFF
TRBV7-3,once,TRBJ2-7,NA,TGTGCCAGCAGCTCCTCTGGAAAGGGGTCCGAAGGGGAGCAGTACTTC,CASSSSGKGSEGEQYF
TRBV11-2,NA,TRBJ1-1,TRBD1,TGTGCCAGCAGCGCACAGGGGGGCACTGAAGCTTTCTTT,CASSAQGGTEAFF
TRBV11-1,NA,TRBJ2-1,TRBD1,TGTGCCAGCAGCTTAGGAAAGGGACAGGGATGGAATGAGCAGTTCTTC,CASSLGKGQGWNEQFF
TRBV3-1/TRBV3-2,NA,TRBJ2-7,NA,TGTGCCAGCAGCCCCCGCCAAGAAATGAGGGAGCAGTACTTC,CASSPRQEMREQYF
TRBV5-5,many,TRBJ2-2,NA,TGTGCCAGCAGCTCAAGGGGGGGCGCGGACACCGGGGAGCTGTTTTTT,CASSSRGGADTGELFF
TRBV3-1/TRBV3-2,NA,TRBJ1-1,NA,TGTGCCAGCAGCCGAAAGACAGGGAACACTGAAGCTTTCTTT,CASSRKTGNTEAFF
TRBV3-1/TRBV3-2,few,TRBJ1-4,TRBD1,TGTGCCAGCAGCCCTAAAATCCATCTCAACAGGGGTGGTAATGAAAAACTGTTTTTT,CASSPKIHLNRGGNEKLFF
TRBV3-1/TRBV3-2,NA,TRBJ1-6,NA,TGTGCCAGCAGCCCACAGGGAAATTCACCCCTCCACTTT,CASSPQGNSPLHF
TRBV21-1,once,TRBJ1-4,NA,TGTGCCAGCAGCAAAGAATCCGGACAGGGAACCCTACCTAATGAAAAACTGTTTTTT,CASSKESGQGTLPNEKLFF
TRBV7-8,few,TRBJ1-1,TRBD1,TGTGCCAGCAGAAAGGGACAGCCAAACACTGAAGCTTTCTTT,CASRKGQPNTEAFF
TRBV7-8,NA,TRBJ1-2,TRBD1,TGTGCCAGCATCCCAAGGTGGCAGGGGGGTAGCTATGGCTACACCTTC,CASIPRWQGGSYGYTF
TRBV4-2,once,TRBJ1-1,NA,TGTGCCAGCAGCCAAGATCTAAGGTCAAGGGGAACTGAAGCTTTCTTT,CASSQDLRSRGTEAFF
TRBV12-3/TRBV12-4,NA,TRBJ1-4,NA,TGTGCCAGCAGTTTTAGGCAGGGAGAAAAACTGTTTTTT,CASSFRQGEKLFF
TRBV15,NA,TRBJ1-4,TRBD1,TGTGCCACCAGCGGGACAGGGGGACTGAGGAAACTGTTTTTT,CATSGTGGLRKLFF
TRBV3-1/TRBV3-2,NA,TRBJ1-2,NA,TGTGCCAGCAGCCAAACCCCTGACAGTCATGGCTACACCTTC,CASSQTPDSHGYTF
TRBV28,NA,TRBJ1-2,NA,TGTGCCAGCAGTTTTATAGGGGCAGGGGACGGCTACACCTTC,CASSFIGAGDGYTF